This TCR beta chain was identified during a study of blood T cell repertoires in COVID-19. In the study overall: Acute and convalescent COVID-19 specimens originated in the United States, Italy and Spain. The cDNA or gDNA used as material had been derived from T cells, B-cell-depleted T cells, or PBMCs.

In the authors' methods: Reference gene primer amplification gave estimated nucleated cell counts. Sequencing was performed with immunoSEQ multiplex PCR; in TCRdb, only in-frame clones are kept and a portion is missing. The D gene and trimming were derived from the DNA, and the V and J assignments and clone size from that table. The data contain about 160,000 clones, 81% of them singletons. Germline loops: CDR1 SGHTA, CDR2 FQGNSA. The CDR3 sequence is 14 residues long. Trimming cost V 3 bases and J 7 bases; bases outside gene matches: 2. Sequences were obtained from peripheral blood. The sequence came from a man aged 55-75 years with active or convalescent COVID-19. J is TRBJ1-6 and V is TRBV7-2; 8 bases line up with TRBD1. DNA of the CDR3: TGTGCCAGCAGCTTCGGACAGGGCAATTCACCCCTCCACTTT. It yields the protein CASSFGQGNSPLHF.